These 10 T cell receptor beta chains share one sample of origin, sequenced in a study of blood T cell repertoires in COVID-19. Generated by immunoSEQ multiplex PCR, the TCRdb table keeps only in-frame clones and is missing some. The sample records approximately 380,000 clones, 88% being singletons. Input material: PBMCs or T cells enriched from blood (not recorded which). The receptors originated from a woman in her late teens or twenties who had recovered from COVID-19.

This chain connects TRBV29-1 to TRBJ1-2; 8 nucleotides align to TRBD1. V trimming: 3 bases; J trimming: 4 bases; junction bases outside the gene matches: 10. Looked up from germline, CDR1 is SQVTM and CDR2 is ANQGSEA. CDR3 size: 15 residues. CDR3 loop: CSVEDQDRGRYGYTF. CDR3 nucleotide sequence: TGCAGCGTTGAGGACCAAGACAGGGGACGCTATGGCTACACCTTC.

The rearrangement links TRBV3-1 (or the pseudogene TRBV3-2) to TRBJ2-2; D gene unclear. This CDR3 region has 14 residues. Trimming cost V 2 bases and J 2 bases, with 6 bases left between them. Per the germline V gene, CDR1 is LGHDT and CDR2 is YNNKEL (reference sequence). CDR3 residues: CASSQNSNTGELFF. Here the CDR3 DNA reads TGTGCCAGCAGCCAAAACAGCAACACCGGGGAGCTGTTTTTT.

V gene TRBV7-3 combines with J gene TRBJ2-7; tentative D call: TRBD2 (5 bases). The CDR3 length is 15 residues. Trimming removed 6 bases at V and 2 bases at J, with 17 bases between. Germline CDR1 and CDR2: SGHTA and FQGTGA. CDR3 protein: CASRSRGGPTYEQYF. The CDR3 DNA is TGTGCCAGCAGGTCACGGGGTGGACCTACCTACGAGCAGTACTTC.

In its sample, this clone was seen a few times. The chain combines TRBV7-9 with TRBJ1-1, with D unresolved. Per germline, CDR1 SEHNR and CDR2 FQNEAQ (reference sequence). There are 14 residues in the CDR3. V lost 5 bases, J lost 8 bases, and 18 bases lay in between. The CDR3, as DNA: TGTGCCAGCAGCCTAACCCCGGAGGGTCCCGAAGCTTTCTTT. Residues: CASSLTPEGPEAFF.

The CDR3, as DNA: TGTGCCAGCCGGGGAGGCTACACCGGGGAGCTGTTTTTT. Translated, it gives CASRGGYTGELFF. V gene TRBV14 combines with J gene TRBJ2-2, with D tentatively TRBD2 (6 bases). V was trimmed by 8 bases and J by 3 bases, leaving 10 bases between them. CDR3 length equals 13 residues. CDR1 SGHDN and CDR2 FVKESK come from the germline V gene.

The chain has TRBV6-5 and TRBJ2-1; tentative D call: TRBD1 (6 bases). Germline loops: CDR1 MNHEY, CDR2 SVGAGI. The CDR3 runs 13 residues. The V end was cut by 4 bases, the J end by 10 bases, with 14 bases between. The DNA for the CDR3 is TGTGCCAGCAGTTCATCATCAGGGGTCGAGCAGTTCTTC. This codes for CASSSSSGVEQFF.

The chain couples TRBV15 to TRBJ1-5; a weak D match, TRBD1 (5 bases). V was shortened by 0 bases and J by 3 bases, with 12 bases between the two germline ends. The germline V gene has CDR1 LNHNV and CDR2 YYDKDF (reference sequence). The CDR3 sequence is 16 residues long. The CDR3 sequence is CATSRDYRGSNQPQHF. CDR3 DNA sequence: TGTGCCACCAGCAGAGATTATAGGGGTTCCAATCAGCCCCAGCATTTT. The variable domain in full, completed from reference TRBV15 and TRBJ1-5, reads DAMVIQNPRYQVTQFGKPVTLSCSQTLNHNVMYWYQQKSSQAPKLLFHYYDKDFNNEADTPDNFQSRRPNTSFCFLDIRSPGLGDTAMYLCATSRDYRGSNQPQHFGDGTRLSIL.

The CDR3 DNA sequence: TGTGCCAGCAGCTCCGGACAGGGTCCAAATTTGTCCCAGCATTTT. It specifies CASSSGQGPNLSQHF. The chain is built from TRBV7-9 and TRBJ1-5, with 8 bases aligning to TRBD1. There are 15 residues in the CDR3. The J segment lost 11 bases and the V segment lost 4 bases, leaving 13 bases of the junction unmatched. Germline CDR1 is SEHNR and CDR2 is FQNEAQ (reference sequence). The entire variable domain, with the rest obtained from reference TRBV7-9 and TRBJ1-5, is as follows: DTGVSQNPRHKITKRGQNVTFRCDPISEHNRLYWYRQTLGQGPEFLTYFQNEAQLEKSRLLSDRFSAERPKGSFSTLEIQRTEQGDSAMYLCASSSGQGPNLSQHFGDGTRLSIL.

The chain has TRBV18 and TRBJ1-2, with a possible D match to TRBD1 (5 bases). CDR1 is KGHSH, CDR2 LQKENI, per germline. The CDR3 has 12 amino acids. Trimming took 5 bases from V and 4 from J, leaving 8 bases between them. The CDR3 region is CASSTGLYGYTF. The CDR3, as DNA: TGTGCCAGCTCAACGGGACTCTATGGCTACACCTTC.

The V call is TRBV7-9, the J call TRBJ2-7; the D gene is possibly TRBD1 (5 bases). CDR1 SEHNR and CDR2 FQNEAQ come from the germline V gene (reference sequence). CDR3 size: 12 residues. V lost 7 bases and J 3 bases, leaving 10 bases between the germline ends. In DNA form, the CDR3 reads TGTGCCAGCAACCCGACAGACTACGAGCAGTACTTC. Protein sequence: CASNPTDYEQYF.